Below, 32 T cell receptor beta chains from the same sample are listed, as sequenced in a study of CD8+CD57+ T cells in acquired aplastic anemia. TCR beta VDJ and CDR3 profiles were obtained from a genomic DNA template. MiXCR, run by TCRdb on the reads, gives a single entry per CDR3 protein. The sample shows some 44,000 distinct CDR3 sequences, roughly 65% of them seen only once. The source material was sorted CD4+, CD8+, or CD8+CD57+ T cells (not recorded which) from PBMCs. Receptor source: a human donor in good health, serving as a control.

V is TRBV20-1 and J is TRBJ2-7, with TRBD2 matching over 14 bases. J lost 6 bases, V lost 4 bases, and 8 bases had no gene match. The CDR3 extends over 15 amino acids. Germline loops: CDR1 DFQATT, CDR2 SNEGSKA (reference sequence). Written as DNA, the CDR3 is TGCAGTGCTACCGTGACTAGCGGGGGGGCGGGCGAGCAGTACTTC. It yields the protein CSATVTSGGAGEQYF.

The CDR3 bases are TGCGCCAGCCGACGAGGGCAGCAAAACTATGGCTACACCTTC. This codes for CASRRGQQNYGYTF. V and J are TRBV10-2 and TRBJ1-2; D uncertain. CDR3 size: 14 residues. CDR1 WSHSY and CDR2 SAAADI come from the germline V gene. Deletions cut 8 bases from V and 2 bases from J, with 15 bases between.

V is TRBV10-1 and J is TRBJ1-2; D is unclear. Per the germline V gene, CDR1 is WNHNN and CDR2 is SYGVQD (reference sequence). Trimming left V 0 bases short and J 7 bases short, with 18 bases between. The CDR3 totals 16 residues. The CDR3 DNA follows: TGCGCCAGCAGTGAGTCGAATGGCAGAGAGGACGGTGGCTACACCTTC. Its translation is CASSESNGREDGGYTF.

This clonotype qualifies as medium-sized. The chain employs TRBV9 and TRBJ2-7; D gene ambiguous. The CDR3 length is 12 residues. V was pared by 3 bases and J by 4 bases, with 8 bases between. Germline assignment: CDR1 SGDLS and CDR2 YYNGEE. The CDR3: CASSGDGYEQYF. As DNA, the CDR3 is TGTGCCAGCAGCGGAGACGGATACGAGCAGTACTTC.

The chain uses TRBV19 and TRBJ2-7; 10 nucleotides line up with TRBD2. Germline V gene data show CDR1 as LNHDA and CDR2 as SQIVND (reference sequence). The CDR3 extends over 15 amino acids. V gave up 3 bases and J gave up 3 bases; unmatched junction bases: 5. The CDR3 reads CASSISAGGIYEQYF. In nucleotides, the CDR3 is TGTGCCAGTAGTATCTCAGCGGGGGGGATCTACGAGCAGTACTTC.

The chain recombines TRBV19 with TRBJ2-7; D gene uncertain. Per germline, CDR1 LNHDA and CDR2 SQIVND (reference sequence). The CDR3 contains 13 residues. Between the trimmed V and J ends, which lost 9 bases and 3 bases, there was a span of 15 bases. This CDR3 is CASAGRPLYEQYF. Here the CDR3 DNA reads TGTGCCAGCGCCGGGCGACCACTCTACGAGCAGTACTTC.

By sample fraction, this clonotype is medium-sized. CDR3 amino acids: CATSVGGSSYNEQFF. The CDR3, as DNA: TGTGCCACCAGTGTAGGCGGGAGCTCCTACAATGAGCAGTTCTTC. V and J are TRBV24-1 and TRBJ2-1; 7 nucleotides match TRBD2. Germline-derived CDR1 and CDR2 are KGHDR and SFDVKD. The CDR3 runs 15 residues. Trimming removed 5 bases from V and 0 bases from J; junction bases left unmatched: 3.

This clonotype was seen a single time. This chain links TRBV7-2 with TRBJ2-3; D might be TRBD2 (6 bases). The CDR3 spans 15 residues. V gave up 6 bases and J gave up 4 bases, with 17 bases separating them. CDR1 is SGHTA and CDR2 is FQGNSA in the germline V gene. The CDR3: CASSLSGTGADTQYF. The CDR3 coding sequence is TGTGCCAGCAGTTTATCGGGGACTGGGGCAGATACGCAGTATTTT. Based on the CDR3 plus reference TRBV7-2 and TRBJ2-3, the full variable domain is GAGVSQSPSNKVTEKGKDVELRCDPISGHTALYWYRQSLGQGLEFLIYFQGNSAPDKSGLPSDRFSAERTGGSVSTLTIQRTQQEDSAVYLCASSLSGTGADTQYFGPGTRLTVL.

In its sample, this clonotype was seen a few times. The chain employs TRBV7-8 and TRBJ2-7, with TRBD1 as a possible D gene (5 bases). V lost 4 bases, J lost 3 bases, and 13 bases lay in between. The CDR3 has 14 amino acids. The germline V gene has CDR1 SGHVS and CDR2 FQNEAQ. The CDR3 DNA sequence: TGTGCCAGCAGCTCAAACAGGAACCTCTACGAGCAGTACTTC. Amino acid sequence: CASSSNRNLYEQYF.

V usage is TRBV25-1 and J usage is TRBJ1-5; 10 bases are a match to TRBD1. Trimming removed 8 bases from V and 1 base from J; junction bases left unmatched: 11. Looked up from germline, CDR1 is MGHDK and CDR2 is SYGVNS. The CDR3 spans 17 residues. The CDR3 DNA reads as TGTGCCAGCCCGGCCGGGACAGGGGTGGGGAGCAATCAGCCCCAGCATTTT. Translated, it gives CASPAGTGVGSNQPQHF. The complete variable domain, with remaining parts taken from reference TRBV25-1 and TRBJ1-5, reads EADIYQTPRYLVIGTGKKITLECSQTMGHDKMYWYQQDPGMELHLIHYSYGVNSTEKGDLSSESTVSRIRTEHFPLTLESARPSHTSQYLCASPAGTGVGSNQPQHFGDGTRLSIL.

The chain joins TRBV10-3 to TRBJ2-1; no clear D gene. With 7 bases removed from V and 7 bases from J, the gap between germline ends came to 11 bases. The CDR3 extends over 12 amino acids. The germline gives CDR1 ENHRY, CDR2 SYGVKD. The CDR3 loop is CAIKGIGNEQFF. The DNA for the CDR3 is TGTGCCATCAAGGGAATAGGGAATGAGCAGTTCTTC.

The gene calls are TRBV20-1 and TRBJ1-2; unclear D gene. V was clipped by 5 bases and J by 1 base, with 14 bases between them. CDR3 length equals 14 residues. Per germline, CDR1 DFQATT and CDR2 SNEGSKA (reference sequence). CDR3 in DNA: TGCAGTGCTGACTTGGAGTCTCTTAACTATGGCTACACCTTC. Translated: CSADLESLNYGYTF.

The CDR3 here is CASSISQGGHTEAFF. DNA for the CDR3: TGTGCCAGTAGTATCTCACAGGGGGGGCACACTGAAGCTTTCTTT. The chain carries TRBV19 and TRBJ1-1; TRBD1 matches at 8 bases. This CDR3 has 15 amino acids. Unmatched junction bases numbered 6, after V lost 3 bases and J lost 3 bases. Germline CDR1 reads LNHDA; CDR2 reads SQIVND (reference sequence).

To note about this clonotype: It is likely a read error, because the conserved phenylalanine at the end of the CDR3 is missing. It is unclear where the CDR3 begins or ends on the DNA, so no DNA is shown, and the CDR3 is as TCRdb lists it. The V and J genes are TRBV7-6 and TRBJ2-5; TRBD2 is the table's D call, not checked against the DNA. CDR1 is SGHVS, CDR2 FNYEAQ, per germline. Ends included, the CDR3 has 9 residues. CDR3 sequence: CASSLGETQ.

The CDR3 DNA reads TGTGCCATCAGCGCGACCAATCAGCCCCAGCATTTT. It specifies CAISATNQPQHF. The chain is built from TRBV10-3 and TRBJ1-5; no clear D gene. Germline CDR1 and CDR2: ENHRY and SYGVKD. The V gene lost 6 bases and the J gene lost 3 bases, with 6 bases spanning the gap. CDR3 length: 12 amino acids.

This chain connects TRBV7-6 to TRBJ1-6, with D possibly being TRBD1 (6 bases). Germline V CDR1 and CDR2: SGHVS, FNYEAQ. Trimming pared 8 bases from V and 6 bases from J, leaving 11 bases between. This CDR3 is 13 amino acids long. This CDR3 reads CASQGIVNSPLHF. The CDR3 bases are TGTGCCAGCCAGGGGATTGTTAATTCACCCCTCCACTTT.

The chain uses TRBV10-2 and TRBJ2-3; D may match TRBD1 or TRBD2 (5 bases each). Per the germline V gene, CDR1 is WSHSY and CDR2 is SAAADI. The CDR3 is 10 amino acids. V was clipped by 8 bases and J by 5 bases, with 5 bases between them. The CDR3 here is CASGGDTQYF. In DNA, the CDR3 is TGCGCCAGCGGGGGAGATACGCAGTATTTT.

This rearrangement joins TRBV5-1 to TRBJ1-1; the D gene is possibly TRBD1 (6 bases). Trimming stripped 3 bases from V and 0 bases from J, with 12 bases between. Germline CDR1 and CDR2: SGHRS and YFSETQ. The CDR3 is made up of 15 amino acids. The CDR3 region is CASSWVDSMNTEAFF. CDR3 DNA sequence: TGCGCCAGCAGCTGGGTGGACAGCATGAACACTGAAGCTTTCTTT.

The rearrangement joins TRBV5-6 to TRBJ2-7; 8 nucleotides agree with TRBD1. Germline lookup yields CDR1 SGHDT and CDR2 YYEEEE. The CDR3 loop spans 14 amino acids. V shed 0 bases, J shed 6 bases, and the junction held 5 bases outside the gene matches. The CDR3 DNA reads as TGTGCCAGCAGCTTGGCCGCAGGGGGCTCCGAGCAGTACGTC. It translates to CASSLAAGGSEQYV.

The table lists this clonotype with many counts. The chain combines TRBV7-9 with TRBJ1-5; a possible D gene is TRBD1 (6 bases). This CDR3 spans 15 amino acids. Germline values: CDR1 SEHNR, CDR2 FQNEAQ (reference sequence). Between the trimmed V and J ends, which lost 4 bases and 1 base, there was a span of 11 bases. The CDR3 is CASSSTTGSNQPQHF. CDR3 in DNA: TGTGCCAGCAGCTCCACCACAGGGAGCAATCAGCCCCAGCATTTT.

A remark on this clonotype: Germline and junction disagree at one end, which may indicate a read error. This rearrangement joins TRBV20-1 to TRBJ1-1, with 7 bases matching TRBD1. Germline CDR1 reads DFQATT; CDR2 reads SNEGSKA (reference sequence). This CDR3 has 14 residues. The CDR3 spells CSASRTGRFTEVFF. CDR3 DNA: TGCAGTGCTAGCCGGACAGGACGGTTCACTGAAGTTTTCTTT.

The rearrangement links TRBV7-3 to TRBJ2-7, with unresolved D. The CDR3 runs 13 residues. The ends were cut back, 5 bases at V and 3 bases at J, with 11 bases in the middle. CDR1 is SGHTA and CDR2 is FQGTGA in the germline V gene. The DNA for the CDR3 is TGTGCCAGCAGCCCAACCACCGGCTACGAGCAGTACTTC. Translation gives CASSPTTGYEQYF.

This clonotype was observed at least ten times. V and J are TRBV12-3 or TRBV12-4 and TRBJ2-3; a weak D match, TRBD2 (7 bases). The CDR3 covers 16 residues. V was clipped by 2 bases and J by 2 bases, with 14 bases between them. This CDR3 is CASSLLSGGVTDTQYF. The DNA for the CDR3 is TGTGCCAGCAGTTTACTATCGGGGGGCGTCACAGATACGCAGTATTTT.

This clonotype was found many times. The genes are TRBV12-3 or TRBV12-4 and TRBJ2-7; the match to TRBD1 covers 9 bases. The CDR3 runs to 16 residues. V gave up 1 base and J gave up 3 bases; unmatched junction bases: 7. The CDR3 reads CASSLGWTGDHYEQYF. CDR3 nucleotides: TGTGCCAGCAGTTTAGGATGGACAGGGGATCACTACGAGCAGTACTTC.

This rearrangement joins TRBV7-7 to TRBJ2-1; D is uncertain. This CDR3 contains 13 residues. CDR1 is SSHAT and CDR2 is FNYEAQ in the germline V gene (reference sequence). Deletions cut 3 bases from V and 8 bases from J, with 11 bases between. CDR3 loop: CASSFDDGHEQFF. The DNA of the CDR3 is TGTGCCAGCAGCTTCGATGACGGACATGAGCAGTTCTTC.

The chain carries TRBV25-1 and TRBJ2-2, with a tentative D call TRBD2 (6 bases). Trimming left V 1 base short and J 3 bases short, with 18 bases between. Germline CDR1 and CDR2: MGHDK and SYGVNS. The CDR3 sequence is 18 residues long. This CDR3 is CASSESEGVPLYTGELFF. CDR3 bases: TGTGCCAGCAGTGAATCGGAGGGAGTCCCTCTCTACACCGGGGAGCTGTTTTTT.

This sequence joins TRBV20-1 and TRBJ1-6; D is unclear. V was cut by 2 bases and J by 6 bases, with 5 bases left in between. The CDR3 runs to 12 residues. Germline V gene sequence: CDR1 DFQATT, CDR2 SNEGSKA (reference sequence). The DNA of the CDR3 is TGCAGTGCTAGACTGGCTAATTCACCCCTCCACTTT. It encodes CSARLANSPLHF.

The chain joins TRBV20-1 to TRBJ1-5; the D gene is possibly TRBD1 (5 bases). The germline CDR1 and CDR2 sequences are DFQATT and SNEGSKA (reference sequence). Trimming shortened V by 6 bases and J by 1 base, and 13 bases separated the two germline ends. This CDR3 contains 14 residues. CDR3 in amino acids: CSAQLQGSNQPQHF. The CDR3 DNA follows: TGCAGTGCCCAGCTGCAGGGAAGCAATCAGCCCCAGCATTTT.

The CDR3 DNA follows: TGTGCCAGCAGCCGATATGCGGGGGACGAGCAGTACTTC. Its translation is CASSRYAGDEQYF. This sequence joins TRBV7-3 and TRBJ2-7; 7 nucleotides line up with TRBD2. The CDR3 totals 13 residues. Germline V lookup: CDR1 SGHTA, CDR2 FQGTGA. With V trimmed by 5 bases and J by 5 bases, 6 bases remained unmatched. The variable domain in full, completed from reference TRBV7-3 and TRBJ2-7, reads GAGVSQTPSNKVTEKGKYVELRCDPISGHTALYWYRQSLGQGPEFLIYFQGTGAADDSGLPNDRFFAVRPEGSVSTLKIQRTERGDSAVYLCASSRYAGDEQYFGPGTRLTVT.

The J gene is TRBJ1-2, the V gene TRBV29-1, with D perhaps TRBD1 (5 bases). This CDR3 has 10 amino acids. V lost 6 bases, J lost 6 bases, and 8 bases lay in between. Germline V gene sequence: CDR1 SQVTM, CDR2 ANQGSEA. Here the CDR3 reads CSVDKNGYTF. CDR3 nucleotides: TGCAGCGTGGACAAGAATGGCTACACCTTC.

For this clonotype: Likely a read error: the CDR3 ends without its conserved phenylalanine or tryptophan. The V call is TRBV5-1, the J call TRBJ1-1, with D unclear. Germline-derived CDR1 and CDR2 are SGHRS and YFSETQ. The CDR3 extends over 13 amino acids. CDR3 DNA sequence: TGCGCCAGCAGCTTTAGGGAAAACACTGGAGCTTTCCTT. Protein product: CASSFRENTGAFL.

This clonotype has a handful of counts. The CDR3, as DNA: TGTGCCAGTAGGGCCGGGCCCTTAAATCAGCCCCAGCATTTT. Its protein product is CASRAGPLNQPQHF. V and J are TRBV19 and TRBJ1-5, with no clear D. The germline CDR1 and CDR2 sequences are LNHDA and SQIVND (reference sequence). The V gene lost 6 bases and the J gene lost 4 bases, with 13 bases spanning the gap. The CDR3 runs 14 residues.